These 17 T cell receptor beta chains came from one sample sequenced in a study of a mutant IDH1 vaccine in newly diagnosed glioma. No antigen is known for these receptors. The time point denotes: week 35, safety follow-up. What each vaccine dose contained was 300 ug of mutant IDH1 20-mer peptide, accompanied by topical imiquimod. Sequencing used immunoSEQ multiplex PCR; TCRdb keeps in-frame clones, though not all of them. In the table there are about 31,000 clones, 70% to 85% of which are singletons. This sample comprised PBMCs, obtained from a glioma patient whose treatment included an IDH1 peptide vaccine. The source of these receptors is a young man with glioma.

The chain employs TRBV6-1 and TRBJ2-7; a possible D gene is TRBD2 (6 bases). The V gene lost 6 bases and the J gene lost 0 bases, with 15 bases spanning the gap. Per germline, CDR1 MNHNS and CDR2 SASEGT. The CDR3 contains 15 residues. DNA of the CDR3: TGTGCCAGCAGACTCCGGGACTCCCTCTCCTACGAGCAGTACTTC. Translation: CASRLRDSLSYEQYF.

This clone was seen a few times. CDR3 residues: CASSWTGKEAFF. CDR3 nucleotide sequence: TGCGCCAGCAGCTGGACAGGTAAAGAAGCTTTCTTT. V gene TRBV4-1 combines with J gene TRBJ1-1, with TRBD1 identical over 7 bases. V shed 5 bases, J shed 8 bases, and the junction held 5 bases outside the gene matches. Germline V gene lookup returns CDR1 MGHRA and CDR2 YSYEKL. The CDR3 totals 12 residues.

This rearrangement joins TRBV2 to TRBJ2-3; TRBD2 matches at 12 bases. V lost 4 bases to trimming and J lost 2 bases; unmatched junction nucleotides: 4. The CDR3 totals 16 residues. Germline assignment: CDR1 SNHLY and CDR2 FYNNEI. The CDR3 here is CASSGLAGVYTDTQYF. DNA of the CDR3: TGTGCCAGCAGTGGACTAGCGGGGGTATACACAGATACGCAGTATTTT.

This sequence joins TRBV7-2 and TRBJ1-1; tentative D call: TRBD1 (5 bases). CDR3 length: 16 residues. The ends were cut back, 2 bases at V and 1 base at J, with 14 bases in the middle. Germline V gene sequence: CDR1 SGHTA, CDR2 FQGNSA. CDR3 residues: CASSLNGAGWNTEAFF. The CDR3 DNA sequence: TGTGCCAGCAGCTTAAACGGGGCAGGGTGGAACACTGAAGCTTTCTTT.

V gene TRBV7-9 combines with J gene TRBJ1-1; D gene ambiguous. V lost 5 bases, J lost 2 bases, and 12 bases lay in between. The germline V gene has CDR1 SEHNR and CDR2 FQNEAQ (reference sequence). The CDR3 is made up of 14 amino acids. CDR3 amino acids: CASSPTRDNTEAFF. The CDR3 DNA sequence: TGTGCCAGCAGCCCGACACGGGATAACACTGAAGCTTTCTTT. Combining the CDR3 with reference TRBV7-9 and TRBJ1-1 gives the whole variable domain DTGVSQNPRHKITKRGQNVTFRCDPISEHNRLYWYRQTLGQGPEFLTYFQNEAQLEKSRLLSDRFSAERPKGSFSTLEIQRTEQGDSAMYLCASSPTRDNTEAFFGQGTRLTVV.

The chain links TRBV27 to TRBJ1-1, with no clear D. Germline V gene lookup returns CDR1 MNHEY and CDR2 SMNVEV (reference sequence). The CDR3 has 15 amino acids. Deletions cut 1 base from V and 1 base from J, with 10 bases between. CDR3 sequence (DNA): TGTGCCAGCAGTTTATTAACCGAATCGAACACTGAAGCTTTCTTT. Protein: CASSLLTESNTEAFF.

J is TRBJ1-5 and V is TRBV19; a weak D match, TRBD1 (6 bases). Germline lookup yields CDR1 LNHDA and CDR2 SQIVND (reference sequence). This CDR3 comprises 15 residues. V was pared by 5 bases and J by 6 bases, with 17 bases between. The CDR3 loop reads CASSSRTVVSQPQHF. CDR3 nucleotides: TGTGCCAGTAGTTCCCGGACAGTGGTGAGTCAGCCCCAGCATTTT.

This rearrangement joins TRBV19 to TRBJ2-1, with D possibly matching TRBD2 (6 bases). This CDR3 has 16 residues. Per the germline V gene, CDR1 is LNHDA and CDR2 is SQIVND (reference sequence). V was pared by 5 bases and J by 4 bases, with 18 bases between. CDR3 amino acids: CASSPRAGSGYNEQFF. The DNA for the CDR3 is TGTGCCAGTAGTCCTCGAGCGGGTTCAGGGTACAATGAGCAGTTCTTC.

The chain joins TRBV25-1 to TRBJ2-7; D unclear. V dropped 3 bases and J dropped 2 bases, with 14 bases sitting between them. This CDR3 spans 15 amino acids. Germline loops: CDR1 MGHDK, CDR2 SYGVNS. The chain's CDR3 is CASSETGLSTYEQYF. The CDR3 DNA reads TGTGCCAGCAGTGAGACCGGATTATCTACCTACGAGCAGTACTTC.

This CDR3 reads CASSQGPGINTEAFF. In DNA form, the CDR3 reads TGCGCCAGCAGCCAAGGGCCCGGCATAAACACTGAAGCTTTCTTT. V and J are TRBV4-1 and TRBJ1-1; D gene uncertain. Trimming removed 1 base from V and 2 bases from J, with 11 bases in between. Per germline, CDR1 MGHRA and CDR2 YSYEKL. The CDR3 loop spans 15 amino acids.

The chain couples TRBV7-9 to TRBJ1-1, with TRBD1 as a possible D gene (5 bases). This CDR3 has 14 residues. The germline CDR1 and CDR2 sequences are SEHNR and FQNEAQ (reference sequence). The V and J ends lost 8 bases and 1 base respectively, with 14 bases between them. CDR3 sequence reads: CASLGGATNTEAFF. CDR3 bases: TGTGCCAGCCTCGGTGGGGCAACGAACACTGAAGCTTTCTTT.

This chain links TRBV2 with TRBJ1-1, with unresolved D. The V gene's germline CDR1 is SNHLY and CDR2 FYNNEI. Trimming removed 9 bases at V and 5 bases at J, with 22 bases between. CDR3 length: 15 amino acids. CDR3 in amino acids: CASYPKASAGTEAFF. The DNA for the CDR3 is TGTGCCAGTTACCCCAAGGCCTCCGCGGGGACTGAAGCTTTCTTT.

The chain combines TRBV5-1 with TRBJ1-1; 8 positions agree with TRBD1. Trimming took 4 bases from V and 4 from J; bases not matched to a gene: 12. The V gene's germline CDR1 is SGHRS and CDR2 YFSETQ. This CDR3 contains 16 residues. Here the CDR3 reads CASSLGASGGPTEAFF. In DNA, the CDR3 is TGCGCCAGCAGCCTTGGGGCATCAGGGGGCCCCACTGAAGCTTTCTTT. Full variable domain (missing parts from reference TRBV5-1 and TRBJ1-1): KAGVTQTPRYLIKTRGQQVTLSCSPISGHRSVSWYQQTPGQGLQFLFEYFSETQRNKGNFPGRFSGRQFSNSRSEMNVSTLELGDSALYLCASSLGASGGPTEAFFGQGTRLTVV.

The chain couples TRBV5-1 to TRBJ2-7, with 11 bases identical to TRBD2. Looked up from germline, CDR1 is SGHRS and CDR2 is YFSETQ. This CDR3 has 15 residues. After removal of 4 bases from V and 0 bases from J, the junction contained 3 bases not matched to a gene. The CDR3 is CASSVTSGSSYEQYF. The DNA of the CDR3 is TGCGCCAGCAGCGTTACTAGCGGGAGCTCCTACGAGCAGTACTTC. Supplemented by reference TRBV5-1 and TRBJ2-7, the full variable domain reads KAGVTQTPRYLIKTRGQQVTLSCSPISGHRSVSWYQQTPGQGLQFLFEYFSETQRNKGNFPGRFSGRQFSNSRSEMNVSTLELGDSALYLCASSVTSGSSYEQYFGPGTRLTVT.

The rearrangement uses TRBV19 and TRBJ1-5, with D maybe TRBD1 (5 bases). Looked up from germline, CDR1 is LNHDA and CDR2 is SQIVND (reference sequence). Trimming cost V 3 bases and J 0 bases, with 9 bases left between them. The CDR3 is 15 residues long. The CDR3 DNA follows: TGTGCCAGTAGTATGGGGCATACTAGCAATCAGCCCCAGCATTTT. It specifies CASSMGHTSNQPQHF.

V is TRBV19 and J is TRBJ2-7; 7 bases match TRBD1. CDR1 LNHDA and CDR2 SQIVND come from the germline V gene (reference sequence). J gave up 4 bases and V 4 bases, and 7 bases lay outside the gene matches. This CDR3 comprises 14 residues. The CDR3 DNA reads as TGTGCCAGTAGTAACGGACAGGCCCCATACGAGCAGTACTTC. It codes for CASSNGQAPYEQYF.

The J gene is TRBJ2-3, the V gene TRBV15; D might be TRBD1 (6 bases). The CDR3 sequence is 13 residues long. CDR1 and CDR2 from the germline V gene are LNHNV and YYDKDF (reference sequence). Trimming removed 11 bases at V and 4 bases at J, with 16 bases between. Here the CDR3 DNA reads TGTGCCGCCCGACAGGAACTAGCAGATACGCAGTATTTT. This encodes CAARQELADTQYF.